Here is one T cell receptor (beta chain) with its context. The protocol was immunoSEQ multiplex PCR, while the TCRdb copy is restricted to in-frame clones and leaves out a portion. The sample holds fewer than 1.8 million clones, less than 99% seen once. This specimen belongs to a study of shared clonotypes between healthy human individuals. CDR1 is KGHSH, CDR2 LQKENI, per germline. Trimming left V 3 bases short and J 7 bases short, with 12 bases between. This CDR3 is built from 13 residues. The sequence derives from a man between 25 and 39 years old in good health. What was sequenced was naive CD4+ T cells sorted from blood. Described subset: CD45RA+ positively selected. This chain uses TRBV18 with TRBJ1-1; TRBD1 is a possible D gene (5 bases). The CDR3 protein is CASSPSRGSEAFF. CDR3 coding DNA: TGTGCCAGCTCACCGAGTCGGGGCAGTGAAGCTTTCTTT.